Listed below are T cell receptor beta chains from one sample, sequenced in a study of T-cell reconstitution after alpha-beta-depleted transplantation in children. One entry per CDR3 protein results from TCRdb running MiXCR on the PCR reads. The table has over 550,000 distinct CDR3 sequences, 10% to 13% seen once. The sequencing here drew on PBMCs from the stem cell graft donor, taken from the stem cell graft. The receptors derive from a human donor who donated a stem cell graft to a child with acute myeloid leukemia. Each CDR3 is given with its conserved first and last residue. The D gene is left open where the match is weak. Size is stated for part of the rows, as once, few or many counts, or as a class when the clone is expanded.

j_call | clone_size | v_call | d_call | cdr3_aa | cdr3_nt
TRBJ1-4 | few | TRBV3-1 | - | CASSQDGGRSNEKLFF | TGTGCCAGCAGCCAAGATGGGGGTCGCTCAAATGAAAAACTGTTTTTT
TRBJ2-3 | many | TRBV29-1 | - | CSSRTGTDTQYF | TGCAGCTCTCGGACGGGCACAGATACGCAGTATTTT
TRBJ2-5 | many | TRBV7-7 | TRBD2 | CASSLAGGRTETQYF | TGTGCTAGCAGCTTAGCGGGAGGGAGGACAGAGACCCAGTACTTC
TRBJ2-1 | - | TRBV29-1 | TRBD2 | CSVPGTSDYNEQFF | TGCAGCGTTCCCGGGACTAGCGACTACAATGAGCAGTTCTTC
TRBJ1-1 | - | TRBV6-1 | TRBD1 | CASSDRGQRLYTEAFF | TGTGCCAGCAGTGATAGGGGGCAGAGGTTATACACTGAAGCTTTCTTT
TRBJ1-5 | few | TRBV6-5 | - | CASSYSATYGNQPQHF | TGTGCCAGCAGTTACTCAGCGACATATGGCAATCAGCCCCAGCATTTT
TRBJ2-5 | many | TRBV7-2 | TRBD2 | CASSKWAGGSPETQYF | TGTGCCAGCAGCAAATGGGCGGGAGGGAGCCCGGAGACCCAGTACTTC
TRBJ2-1 | few | TRBV6-4 | - | CASSDGRLGYNEQFF | TGTGCCAGCAGTGACGGCCGTCTGGGGTACAATGAGCAGTTCTTC
TRBJ1-5 | few | TRBV12-3/TRBV12-4 | - | CASSLMGRKRGQPQHF | TGTGCCAGCAGTTTAATGGGCCGCAAGAGGGGACAGCCCCAGCATTTT
TRBJ2-7 | many | TRBV25-1 | TRBD2 | CASSDGRAGYEQYF | TGTGCCAGCAGTGACGGGAGGGCTGGGTACGAGCAGTACTTC
TRBJ1-3 | - | TRBV11-1 | TRBD1 | CASSLFVGTGGIGNTIYF | TGTGCCAGCAGCTTATTCGTGGGGACAGGGGGCATTGGAAACACCATATATTTT
TRBJ2-3 | - | TRBV7-9 | TRBD2 | CASIRLAGDSDTQYF | TGTGCCAGCATCCGACTAGCGGGAGACTCAGATACGCAGTATTTT
TRBJ2-1 | few | TRBV29-1 | - | CSVWSRQDPSSYNEQFF | TGCAGCGTTTGGAGTCGACAGGACCCTAGCTCCTACAATGAGCAGTTCTTC
TRBJ2-5 | - | TRBV27 | TRBD2 | CASSSASAGGRETQYF | TGTGCCAGCAGTTCTGCCTCTGCGGGAGGAAGAGAGACCCAGTACTTC
TRBJ2-7 | few | TRBV28 | - | CASSLWGAYEQYF | TGTGCCAGCAGCCTTTGGGGGGCCTACGAGCAGTACTTC
TRBJ1-2 | few | TRBV7-9 | - | CASSAGNYGYTF | TGTGCCAGCAGCGCAGGGAACTATGGCTACACCTTC
TRBJ2-7 | - | TRBV7-9 | - | CASSGSNEQYF | TGTGCCAGCAGCGGGAGTAACGAGCAGTACTTC
TRBJ2-3 | few | TRBV28 | TRBD2 | CASNTSPLAGGLDTQYF | TGTGCCAGCAACACGTCCCCTCTAGCGGGAGGGCTGGATACGCAGTATTTT
TRBJ2-7 | - | TRBV7-2 | TRBD2 | CASSLRWEGHEQYF | TGTGCCAGCAGCTTAAGGTGGGAGGGCCACGAGCAGTACTTC
TRBJ2-1 | few | TRBV28 | - | CASSFLAQGGEQFF | TGTGCCAGCAGTTTCCTCGCACAGGGCGGTGAGCAGTTCTTC
TRBJ2-1 | - | TRBV6-6 | - | CASSEGVEQFF | TGTGCCAGCAGTGAGGGAGTTGAGCAGTTCTTC
TRBJ1-5 | few | TRBV12-3/TRBV12-4 | - | CASSFDRGSYSNQPQHF | TGTGCCAGCAGTTTCGATAGGGGTTCTTATAGCAATCAGCCCCAGCATTTT
TRBJ1-5 | - | TRBV30 | - | CAWSVPYSNQPQHF | TGTGCCTGGAGTGTCCCTTATAGCAATCAGCCCCAGCATTTT
TRBJ2-2 | - | TRBV7-3 | - | CASSDDGELFF | TGTGCCAGCAGCGACGACGGGGAGCTGTTTTTT
TRBJ2-7 | - | TRBV2 | TRBD2 | CASSGLGGRNNEQYF | TGTGCCAGCAGTGGATTAGGCGGGAGGAACAACGAGCAGTACTTC
TRBJ2-5 | few | TRBV18 | - | CASSQVGEETQYF | TGTGCCAGCTCACAGGTCGGGGAAGAGACCCAGTACTTC
TRBJ1-1 | few | TRBV18 | - | CASSSAGPDTEAFF | TGTGCCAGCTCATCAGCAGGGCCGGACACTGAAGCTTTCTTT
TRBJ1-5 | - | TRBV28 | - | CASSPGRLDNQPQHF | TGTGCCAGCAGCCCCGGACGGTTAGATAATCAGCCCCAGCATTTT
TRBJ2-1 | many | TRBV7-9 | - | CASSYGEQFF | TGTGCCAGCAGCTATGGTGAGCAGTTCTTC
TRBJ2-2 | many | TRBV6-5 | - | CASSYGIGELFF | TGTGCCAGCAGTTACGGGATCGGGGAGCTGTTTTTT
TRBJ2-1 | many | TRBV2 | - | CASSELAPSSYNEQFF | TGTGCCAGCAGTGAACTAGCTCCGAGCTCCTACAATGAGCAGTTCTTC